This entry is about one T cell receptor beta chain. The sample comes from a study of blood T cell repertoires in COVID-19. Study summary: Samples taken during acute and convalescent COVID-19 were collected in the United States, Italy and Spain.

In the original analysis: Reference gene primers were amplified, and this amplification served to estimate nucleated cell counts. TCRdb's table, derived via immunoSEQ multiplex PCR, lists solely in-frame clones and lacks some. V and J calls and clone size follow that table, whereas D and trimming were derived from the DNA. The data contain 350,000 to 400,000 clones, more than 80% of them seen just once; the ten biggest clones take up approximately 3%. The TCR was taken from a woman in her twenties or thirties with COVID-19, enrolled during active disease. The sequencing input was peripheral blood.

In DNA, the CDR3 is TGTGCCAGCAGCCTACTGACCCGGAGCTCCTACAATGAGCAGTTCTTC. Amino acid sequence: CASSLLTRSSYNEQFF. The rearrangement uses TRBV5-5 and TRBJ2-1; D remains unclear. Germline loops: CDR1 SGHKS, CDR2 YYEKEE (reference sequence). The CDR3 consists of 16 residues. The germline V and J ends were trimmed by 4 bases and 0 bases, with 14 bases remaining between them.